Described below is a single TCR beta chain sequence and its context. Antigen: not known. The CDR3 sequence is 13 residues long. Germline CDR1 reads SGHTA; CDR2 reads FQGNSA. Trimming removed 1 base at V and 3 bases at J, with 7 bases between. This record belongs to a study of cytomegalovirus exposure and HLA in healthy donors. Study-level findings and limits: CMV antigen specificity was confirmed in vitro for a few CMV-associated chains. Near-uniform donor sequencing depth was presumed by presence/absence analyses.

The study ran its PCR with 60 Vbeta and 13 Jbeta primers. The table came from immunoSEQ multiplex PCR; TCRdb's copy has only in-frame clones and leaves some out. The table includes some 130,000 clones, more than 80% detected once. The chain links TRBV7-2 to TRBJ2-7, with a tentative D call TRBD1 (5 bases). Sequenced input: PBMCs. This sequence originates from a man under 40 in good health and CMV-seronegative. This CDR3 is CASSLEGFYEQYF. The CDR3 DNA reads TGTGCCAGCAGCTTAGAGGGGTTCTACGAGCAGTACTTC.